The 14 T cell receptor beta chains listed next were all sequenced from one sample in a study of T-cell reconstitution after alpha-beta-depleted transplantation in children. TCRbeta library construction was performed incorporating unique molecular identifiers. Via MiXCR, TCRdb re-called the PCR reads, giving one row per CDR3 protein. The sample contains approximately 400,000 distinct CDR3 sequences, 15% to 20% of which appear only once. This sample comprised PBMCs, mostly from graft donor cells, obtained 360 days after TCRalphabeta/CD19-depleted stem cell transplant. The source is a boy younger than two who had a stem cell transplant for Wiskott-Aldrich syndrome, so the T cells may come from the graft donor.

The rearrangement uses TRBV12-3 or TRBV12-4 and TRBJ2-7; 7 bases are shared with TRBD1. Unmatched junction bases numbered 15, after V lost 6 bases and J lost 4 bases. The CDR3 is 16 residues long. CDR3 nucleotides: TGTGCCAGCAGCCAAATACAGGGGAACTTCTATTACGAGCAGTACTTC. Translating gives CASSQIQGNFYYEQYF.

This chain joins TRBV7-9 and TRBJ2-7; possibly TRBD1 or TRBD2 for D (5 bases each). The CDR3 is made up of 16 amino acids. V was trimmed by 4 bases and J by 0 bases, leaving 16 bases between them. Germline CDR1 and CDR2: SEHNR and FQNEAQ (reference sequence). The CDR3 here is CASSSNAGTASYEQYF. The CDR3 region has the DNA TGTGCCAGCAGCTCCAACGCCGGGACGGCCTCCTACGAGCAGTACTTC.

This chain joins TRBV29-1 and TRBJ2-3; TRBD2 might be the D (5 bases). This CDR3 spans 12 amino acids. The V gene's germline CDR1 is SQVTM and CDR2 ANQGSEA. The CDR3 sequence: CRALDSTDTQYF. CDR3 bases: TGCAGGGCACTAGATTCTACAGATACGCAGTATTTT.

The CDR3 protein is CASSPGLFGTGHQETQYF. CDR3 DNA: TGTGCCAGCAGCCCAGGCCTATTCGGGACAGGGCACCAAGAGACCCAGTACTTC. The chain is built from TRBV11-2 and TRBJ2-5; 9 positions agree with TRBD1. Per the germline V gene, CDR1 is SGHAT and CDR2 is FQNNGV. The CDR3 covers 18 residues. Unmatched junction bases numbered 13, after V lost 5 bases and J lost 0 bases.

This clonotype appeared a few times. This rearrangement joins TRBV7-9 to TRBJ1-3; 9 bases align to TRBD1. The CDR3 has 17 amino acids. Germline loops: CDR1 SEHNR, CDR2 FQNEAQ (reference sequence). V shed 4 bases, J shed 0 bases, and the junction held 7 bases outside the gene matches. The CDR3 region has the DNA TGTGCCAGCAGCTCCTTGGGACAGGGTTTCTCTGGAAACACCATATATTTT. It yields the protein CASSSLGQGFSGNTIYF.

The chain links TRBV7-8 to TRBJ2-1, with TRBD2 matching over 11 bases. Germline CDR1 and CDR2: SGHVS and FQNEAQ. The J segment lost 2 bases and the V segment lost 5 bases, leaving 11 bases of the junction unmatched. The CDR3 contains 18 residues. CDR3 in amino acids: CASSLGRLAGGPYNEQFF. Here the CDR3 DNA reads TGTGCCAGCAGCCTCGGGAGGTTAGCGGGAGGGCCCTACAATGAGCAGTTCTTC.

The V gene is TRBV11-2, the J gene TRBJ2-7; D is perhaps TRBD1 or TRBD2 (5 bases each). The ends were cut back, 0 bases at V and 4 bases at J, with 13 bases in the middle. The germline gives CDR1 SGHAT, CDR2 FQNNGV. CDR3 length equals 15 residues. The CDR3 protein is CASSLEWGSFYEQYF. The CDR3 DNA reads TGTGCCAGCAGCTTAGAGTGGGGGTCCTTTTACGAGCAGTACTTC. The whole variable domain, filled in from reference TRBV11-2 and TRBJ2-7, reads EAGVAQSPRYKIIEKRQSVAFWCNPISGHATLYWYQQILGQGPKLLIQFQNNGVVDDSQLPKDRFSAERLKGVDSTLKIQPAKLEDSAVYLCASSLEWGSFYEQYFGPGTRLTVT.

The gene calls are TRBV11-1 and TRBJ2-7; D may be TRBD1 (7 bases). V shed 4 bases and J shed 8 bases, with 15 bases lying between them. CDR1 and CDR2 (germline): SGHAT, FQDESV (reference sequence). CDR3 length equals 13 residues. CDR3 in DNA: TGTGCCAGCAGCTATCTGGAGGGGGCTAAGCAGTACTTC. This sequence encodes CASSYLEGAKQYF.

This clonotype was detected a few times. This rearrangement joins TRBV10-3 to TRBJ2-3; TRBD1 agrees at 12 bases. Germline V gives CDR1 ENHRY, CDR2 SYGVKD. With V trimmed by 7 bases and J by 3 bases, 8 bases remained unmatched. This CDR3 spans 16 amino acids. DNA for the CDR3: TGTGCCATCAACGGGGACAGGGGGCGACTTACAGATACGCAGTATTTT. This codes for CAINGDRGRLTDTQYF.

This clonotype was seen a few times. The V and J genes are TRBV12-3 or TRBV12-4 and TRBJ1-5; no definite D call. CDR3 size: 15 residues. Trimming removed 1 base at V and 0 bases at J, with 7 bases between. The CDR3: CASSLGGGSNQPQHF. As DNA, the CDR3 is TGTGCCAGCAGTTTAGGGGGTGGTAGCAATCAGCCCCAGCATTTT.

This clonotype was seen a few times. The chain is built from TRBV29-1 and TRBJ2-7; tentatively, D is TRBD1 (5 bases). CDR3 length: 12 amino acids. V was pared by 6 bases and J by 1 base, with 10 bases between. CDR1 SQVTM and CDR2 ANQGSEA come from the germline V gene. The CDR3 nucleotides are TGCAGCGTCAAGGGGATTTCCTACGAGCAGTACTTC. Its translation: CSVKGISYEQYF.

The V and J genes are TRBV5-4 and TRBJ2-6, with D unresolved. Germline V gives CDR1 SGHNT, CDR2 YYREEE (reference sequence). The CDR3 length is 21 residues. V dropped 1 base and J dropped 0 bases, with 23 bases sitting between them. The CDR3 DNA reads as TGTGCCAGCAGCTTGTCCTTCGCTAACCAGTGGCTCCACTCTGGGGCCAACGTCCTGACTTTC. Protein sequence: CASSLSFANQWLHSGANVLTF.

The V and J genes are TRBV5-1 and TRBJ2-7, with 9 bases aligning to TRBD1. This CDR3 contains 14 residues. Per the germline V gene, CDR1 is SGHRS and CDR2 is YFSETQ. V dropped 3 bases and J dropped 3; count of bases not matched to a gene: 4. The CDR3 sequence: CASSSAGQGYEQYF. CDR3 nucleotide sequence: TGCGCCAGCAGCTCCGCGGGACAGGGCTACGAGCAGTACTTC. The entire variable domain, with the rest obtained from reference TRBV5-1 and TRBJ2-7, is as follows: KAGVTQTPRYLIKTRGQQVTLSCSPISGHRSVSWYQQTPGQGLQFLFEYFSETQRNKGNFPGRFSGRQFSNSRSEMNVSTLELGDSALYLCASSSAGQGYEQYFGPGTRLTVT.

The J gene is TRBJ2-2, the V gene TRBV27, with D tentatively TRBD1 (5 bases). In germline, CDR1 is MNHEY, CDR2 SMNVEV (reference sequence). Deletions cut 3 bases from V and 3 bases from J, with 11 bases between. The length of the CDR3 is 15 residues. CDR3 nucleotide sequence: TGTGCCAGCAGTTTCCTAGGGGCCCACACCGGGGAGCTGTTTTTT. It codes for CASSFLGAHTGELFF.